The 24 T cell receptor beta chains below all came from one sample that was sequenced in a study of control samples from healthy donors and cancer patients (dated by TCRdb to 2018 to 2021). Library prep was done by the immunoSEQ multiplex PCR assay. TCRdb stores this immuneACCESS table with in-frame sequences only. Part of the clones is absent; in the studies checked, under half of the shortfall reflects unresolved V genes, and no reason is known for the rest. The sample table shows about 140,000 clones, and roughly 92% are seen once. The ten largest clones add up to around 10% of the sample. The sample comprised blood. The origin of the receptors is a man aged 25 to 40 in good health.

This chain joins TRBV3-1 (or the pseudogene TRBV3-2) and TRBJ2-1, with 14 bases matching TRBD2. CDR3 size: 17 residues. Trimming removed 2 bases from V and 9 bases from J; junction bases left unmatched: 9. In germline, CDR1 is LGHDT, CDR2 YNNKEL (reference sequence). CDR3 amino acids: CASSQYVRGLAGVEQFF. Written as DNA, the CDR3 is TGTGCCAGCAGCCAATACGTTCGGGGACTAGCGGGAGTTGAGCAGTTCTTC.

The chain couples TRBV30 to TRBJ1-2; TRBD1 is a possible D gene (5 bases). V shed 3 bases and J shed 7 bases, with 24 bases lying between them. CDR1 and CDR2 from the germline V gene are GTSNPN and SVGIG (reference sequence). The CDR3 runs to 16 residues. Here the CDR3 DNA reads TGTGCCTGGAGAGGAGGGGTTGGGGGAATGACGGTTGGCTACACCTTC. Its protein is CAWRGGVGGMTVGYTF.

J is TRBJ2-1 and V is TRBV27; 7 bases fit TRBD2. The CDR3 runs to 16 residues. CDR1 MNHEY and CDR2 SMNVEV come from the germline V gene (reference sequence). Trimming took 7 bases from V and 0 from J; bases not matched to a gene: 9. CDR3 bases: TGTGCCAGCAAAATAAGAAGCGGGAACTCCTACAATGAGCAGTTCTTC. Amino acids: CASKIRSGNSYNEQFF.

The V and J genes are TRBV6-6 and TRBJ2-1, with D tentatively TRBD1 (6 bases). Germline V CDR1 and CDR2: MNHNY, SVGAGI (reference sequence). The CDR3 consists of 14 residues. Deletions cut 0 bases from V and 5 bases from J, with 8 bases between. The CDR3 region has the DNA TGTGCCAGCAGTTACTCACAGGGAAACAATGAGCAGTTCTTC. Protein sequence: CASSYSQGNNEQFF.

The chain links TRBV14 to TRBJ2-1; unclear D gene. The CDR3 consists of 13 residues. CDR1 and CDR2 (germline): SGHDN, FVKESK. Trimming left V 0 bases short and J 3 bases short, with 3 bases between. CDR3 nucleotides: TGTGCCAGCAGCCAAGATCGCTACAATGAGCAGTTCTTC. As protein: CASSQDRYNEQFF.

The V call is TRBV2, the J call TRBJ2-6, with TRBD2 identical over 7 bases. In germline, CDR1 is SNHLY, CDR2 FYNNEI. This CDR3 comprises 13 residues. The J segment lost 9 bases and the V segment lost 4 bases, leaving 3 bases of the junction unmatched. This CDR3 reads CASSGGGINVLTF. The CDR3 bases are TGTGCCAGCAGTGGGGGGGGAATCAACGTCCTGACTTTC.

V usage is TRBV9 and J usage is TRBJ2-2; 8 nucleotides agree with TRBD1. The junction had 5 bases not matched to a gene; V was cut back by 0 bases and J by 1 base. The CDR3 loop spans 17 amino acids. The germline V gene encodes CDR1 SGDLS and CDR2 YYNGEE. The CDR3 region is CASSVGIGTGNTGELFF. The CDR3 coding sequence is TGTGCCAGCAGCGTAGGAATAGGGACAGGGAACACCGGGGAGCTGTTTTTT.

V usage is TRBV7-8 and J usage is TRBJ1-2; D remains ambiguous. Trimming took off 3 bases at V and 1 base at J, with 6 bases between the two ends. The length of the CDR3 is 13 residues. Looked up from germline, CDR1 is SGHVS and CDR2 is FQNEAQ. CDR3 DNA: TGTGCCAGCAGCTTGAGTAATAACTATGGCTACACCTTC. Protein: CASSLSNNYGYTF.

The chain carries TRBV7-9 and TRBJ2-5; D possibly corresponds to TRBD2 (5 bases). Per the germline V gene, CDR1 is SEHNR and CDR2 is FQNEAQ (reference sequence). V was clipped by 1 base and J by 4 bases, with 16 bases between them. CDR3 length equals 16 residues. CDR3 in amino acids: CASSLVAGGWAETQYF. DNA of the CDR3: TGTGCCAGCAGCTTAGTGGCAGGCGGGTGGGCAGAGACCCAGTACTTC.

The chain carries TRBV4-2 and TRBJ2-1; no definite D call. V lost 0 bases and J 5 bases, leaving 5 bases between the germline ends. This CDR3 has 13 residues. The germline V gene encodes CDR1 LGHNA and CDR2 YNFKEQ. CDR3 nucleotides: TGTGCCAGCAGCCAAGATACCAACAATGAGCAGTTCTTC. Protein: CASSQDTNNEQFF.

The chain recombines TRBV29-1 with TRBJ1-2; D is ambiguous. The V gene's germline CDR1 is SQVTM and CDR2 ANQGSEA. V was trimmed by 8 bases and J by 3 bases, leaving 13 bases between them. This CDR3 has 12 amino acids. CDR3 in DNA: TGCAGCACCCTCACGCTCTACTATGGCTACACCTTC. Translated, it gives CSTLTLYYGYTF.

The gene calls are TRBV7-2 and TRBJ1-6; D ambiguous. Trimming removed 4 bases from V and 13 bases from J, with 8 bases in between. The germline V gene has CDR1 SGHTA and CDR2 FQGNSA. The length of the CDR3 is 11 residues. CDR3 DNA: TGTGCCAGCAGCTCCTTGGTGCCCCTCCACTTT. Its translation is CASSSLVPLHF.

In DNA, the CDR3 is TGTGCCAGCAGCTTAGCCGGAAAGTCGCCCTTGAACACTGAAGCTTTCTTT. Protein sequence: CASSLAGKSPLNTEAFF. The V call is TRBV11-2, the J call TRBJ1-1; D not certain. Looked up from germline, CDR1 is SGHAT and CDR2 is FQNNGV. The CDR3 is made up of 17 amino acids. With 1 base removed from V and 0 bases from J, the gap between germline ends came to 15 bases.

V usage is TRBV28 and J usage is TRBJ1-2, with D uncertain. Trimming pared 6 bases from V and 4 bases from J, leaving 15 bases between. CDR1 and CDR2 from the germline V gene are MDHEN and SYDVKM. The CDR3 loop spans 14 amino acids. The CDR3 bases are TGTGCCAGCAGGAGTGGACCTCCCGGCTATGGCTACACCTTC. Encoded protein: CASRSGPPGYGYTF.

The V gene is TRBV3-1 (or the pseudogene TRBV3-2), the J gene TRBJ2-7; D gene unclear. V dropped 1 base and J dropped 4 bases, with 5 bases sitting between them. In germline, CDR1 is LGHDT, CDR2 YNNKEL (reference sequence). There are 12 residues in the CDR3. CDR3 sequence reads: CASSQARYEQYF. Here the CDR3 DNA reads TGTGCCAGCAGCCAAGCTAGGTACGAGCAGTACTTC.

This rearrangement joins TRBV21-1 to TRBJ2-1; TRBD2 reflects the table's D call only, with no check against the DNA. TRBV21-1 is reported as a pseudogene. CDR3 length: 16 residues. CDR3 bases: TGTGCCAGCAGCATAATGGCGGGAGGCTCCTACAATGAGCAGTTCTTC. Translating it yields CASSIMAGGSYNEQFF.

This clone was picked up a small number of times. The CDR3 nucleotides read TGTGCCAGCAGCTTAGCGTTGGAGACCCAGTACTTC. Amino acids: CASSLALETQYF. V usage is TRBV7-2 and J usage is TRBJ2-5; D remains ambiguous. Between the trimmed V and J ends, which lost 0 bases and 5 bases, there was a span of 4 bases. CDR1 and CDR2 from the germline V gene are SGHTA and FQGNSA. The CDR3 consists of 12 residues.

V is TRBV6-5 and J is TRBJ2-7, with 7 bases that match TRBD1. This CDR3 has 14 residues. CDR1 and CDR2 from the germline V gene are MNHEY and SVGAGI. V gave up 4 bases and J gave up 1 base; unmatched junction bases: 4. DNA of the CDR3: TGTGCCAGCAGTTTCGGACAGGATTCCTACGAGCAGTACTTC. It codes for CASSFGQDSYEQYF.

This rearrangement joins TRBV27 to TRBJ1-1; D is unclear. Germline CDR1 and CDR2: MNHEY and SMNVEV (reference sequence). V lost 3 bases to trimming and J lost 1 base, with 12 bases between them. The CDR3 runs 15 residues. CDR3 nucleotides: TGTGCCAGCAGTTTTTTGAATTCTCCGAACACTGAAGCTTTCTTT. Residues: CASSFLNSPNTEAFF.

This rearrangement joins TRBV7-2 to TRBJ1-4, with D possibly matching TRBD1 (6 bases). The V end lost 0 bases, the J end lost 0 bases, and 8 bases lay between the germline ends. The CDR3 totals 16 residues. From germline, CDR1 is SGHTA and CDR2 FQGNSA. In nucleotides, the CDR3 is TGTGCCAGCAGCTTAGCCGGGACATCAACTAATGAAAAACTGTTTTTT. Its translation is CASSLAGTSTNEKLFF.

This chain joins TRBV9 and TRBJ2-7, with 7 bases that match TRBD1. CDR1 and CDR2 (germline): SGDLS, YYNGEE. The V and J ends lost 0 bases and 4 bases, in that order; junction bases with no gene match: 7. There are 15 residues in the CDR3. This CDR3 is CASSVAATGQYEQYF. The DNA for the CDR3 is TGTGCCAGCAGCGTAGCAGCGACAGGGCAATACGAGCAGTACTTC.

V gene TRBV4-3 combines with J gene TRBJ2-7, with 7 bases lining up with TRBD2. CDR1 is LGHNA, CDR2 YSLEER, per germline. The length of the CDR3 is 17 residues. J was trimmed by 0 bases and V by 0 bases; bases with no gene match: 8. CDR3 sequence (DNA): TGCGCCAGCAGCCAAGAGTTTCTGGGGGGGGGCTCCTACGAGCAGTACTTC. It codes for CASSQEFLGGGSYEQYF.

The chain joins TRBV6-4 to TRBJ2-2; D unresolved. Germline loops: CDR1 MRHNA, CDR2 SNTAGT. The length of the CDR3 is 13 residues. V was clipped by 0 bases and J by 6 bases, with 5 bases between them. The CDR3 nucleotides read TGTGCCAGCAGTGACTCTGCCGCCGGGGAGCTGTTTTTT. This translates into CASSDSAAGELFF.

CDR3 loop: CASRDSGTHANYGYTF. The CDR3, as DNA: TGTGCCAGCCGCGACTCCGGGACGCACGCTAACTATGGCTACACCTTC. The chain recombines TRBV19 with TRBJ1-2, with D possibly being TRBD1 (5 bases). V was clipped by 9 bases and J by 0 bases, with 20 bases between them. The V gene's germline CDR1 is LNHDA and CDR2 SQIVND (reference sequence). This CDR3 comprises 16 residues. Supplemented by reference TRBV19 and TRBJ1-2, the full variable domain reads DGGITQSPKYLFRKEGQNVTLSCEQNLNHDAMYWYRQDPGQGLRLIYYSQIVNDFQKGDIAEGYSVSREKKESFPLTVTSAQKNPTAFYLCASRDSGTHANYGYTFGSGTRLTVV.